This T cell receptor beta chain was retrieved from a study of T cells in Graves' hyperthyroidism and ophthalmopathy. Germline-derived CDR1 and CDR2 are DFQATT and SNEGSKA (reference sequence). The CDR3 covers 12 residues. In making diagnoses, clinical symptoms, serum thyroxine and TRAb, thyroid ultrasound and orbital computed tomography were all used. Amplified TCR beta CDR3 regions came from RNA transcripts. First-round RT-PCR with HTBI primers amplified the TCR CDR3 region. TCRdb analysed the multiplex PCR reads with MiXCR anew, one entry per CDR3 protein. There are some 550,000 distinct CDR3 sequences in the sample; 15% to 20% occur only once, and roughly 3.3% lies in the top ten.

V and J are TRBV20-1 and TRBJ1-5, with D possibly being TRBD1 (6 bases). The sequenced sample was blood. The TCR originated in a woman aged 40 to 50 with Graves' ophthalmopathy. Here the CDR3 reads CGGQGESQPQHF. CDR3 nucleotides: TGCGGGGGGCAGGGCGAAAGTCAGCCCCAGCATTTT.